These T cell receptor beta chains were read from a single sample in a study of shared clonotypes between healthy human individuals. Clones were sequenced by immunoSEQ multiplex PCR, and TCRdb holds only the in-frame ones, with some missing. The sample holds 2 million to 2.5 million clones, just under 95% seen once. What was sequenced was naive CD4+ T cells from PBMCs. These receptors were taken from a man aged 18 to 30 in good health. Some clones in this sample may be carry-over from other donors' samples. Both conserved end residues are part of each CDR3. The D gene is left open where the match is weak. Where a row states a size, it is once, few, many or the class of an expanded clone; other rows omit it.

cdr3_nt | cdr3_aa | j_call | cdr3_length | d_call | clone_size | v_call
TGTGCCAGCAGTGATCGGGTCAGGGCTACCTACGAGCAGTACTTC | CASSDRVRATYEQYF | TRBJ2-7 | 15 | NA | once | TRBV6-1
TGTGCCAGCTCACGCCGGACGGTGGGGTGGAACGAGCAGTACTTC | CASSRRTVGWNEQYF | TRBJ2-7 | 15 | NA | NA | TRBV18
TGCAGCGCTTGGGAAGGGGGAGCATATGGCTACACCTTC | CSAWEGGAYGYTF | TRBJ1-2 | 13 | NA | NA | TRBV29-1
TGCAGCGCCCGACAGGGATATTCTGGAAACACCATATATTTT | CSARQGYSGNTIYF | TRBJ1-3 | 14 | TRBD1 | NA | TRBV29-1
TGTGCCAGCAGCCGGTGGGGGGGTTACAATGAGCAGTTCTTC | CASSRWGGYNEQFF | TRBJ2-1 | 14 | TRBD2 | NA | TRBV14
TGTGCCAGCAGCGAACAGGGGTTACTGGGTGTGAACACTGAAGCTTTCTTT | CASSEQGLLGVNTEAFF | TRBJ1-1 | 17 | TRBD1 | once | TRBV7-9
TGTGCCAGCAGCTTGATGCCAGCGGGGGTTTACGAGCAGTACTTC | CASSLMPAGVYEQYF | TRBJ2-7 | 15 | TRBD2 | NA | TRBV5-4
TGTGCCAGCAGCTTATTCCCTCCAGGGGCTTCCTACAATGAGCAGTTCTTC | CASSLFPPGASYNEQFF | TRBJ2-1 | 17 | NA | NA | TRBV7-3
TGTGCCAGCAGTTCCCTGGGCTACGAGCAGTACTTC | CASSSLGYEQYF | TRBJ2-7 | 12 | NA | NA | TRBV28
TGTGCCAGTAGTATAGGGAAGGGACTCTACCCCGGGGAGCTGTTTTTT | CASSIGKGLYPGELFF | TRBJ2-2 | 16 | NA | NA | TRBV19
TGTGCCAGCAGTTACGGTCGTATCGAGTTCTTC | CASSYGRIEFF | TRBJ2-1 | 11 | NA | NA | TRBV6-5
TGTGCCAGCTCACCGTCCGGACCGAACACCGGGGAGCTGTTTTTT | CASSPSGPNTGELFF | TRBJ2-2 | 15 | NA | NA | TRBV18
TGTGCCAGCAGCCGAGACAGGGAGGACGAGCAGTACTTC | CASSRDREDEQYF | TRBJ2-7 | 13 | NA | NA | TRBV5-4
TGCAGCGTTGGTCTCAGAATGAACACTGAAGCTTTCTTT | CSVGLRMNTEAFF | TRBJ1-1 | 13 | NA | NA | TRBV29-1
TGTGCCAGCAGCACAAGACGGGATCAGGATACGCAGTATTTT | CASSTRRDQDTQYF | TRBJ2-3 | 14 | NA | NA | TRBV7-3
TGCGCCAGCAGTTGGGACAGGGTGAACACCGGGGAGCTGTTTTTT | CASSWDRVNTGELFF | TRBJ2-2 | 15 | TRBD1 | NA | TRBV5-1
TGTGCCAGCAGTTTCCCGGACAGGGAAGCTTTCTTT | CASSFPDREAFF | TRBJ1-1 | 12 | TRBD1 | NA | TRBV28
TGTGCCAGTAGTATTTCAGCGGGAGTTACCGGGGAGCTGTTTTTT | CASSISAGVTGELFF | TRBJ2-2 | 15 | TRBD2 | NA | TRBV19
TGTGCCAGCGCCTCCCGCGAGGGAGGTGAAAAACTGTTTTTT | CASASREGGEKLFF | TRBJ1-4 | 14 | NA | once | TRBV2
TGTGCTAGTGGTTTGGCCATGACAGGGGATGGGGCTTTCGAGCAGTTCTTC | CASGLAMTGDGAFEQFF | TRBJ2-1 | 17 | TRBD1 | NA | TRBV12-5
TGTGCCAGCAGCGACAGGGGCCCAACTGAAGCTTTCTTT | CASSDRGPTEAFF | TRBJ1-1 | 13 | TRBD1 | once | TRBV6-6
TGTGCCAGCAGTCTAATGAGCTCTGGGGCCAACGTCCTGACTTTC | CASSLMSSGANVLTF | TRBJ2-6 | 15 | NA | NA | TRBV2
TGTGCCAGCCAATGGGGGCCAGGTGAAAAACTGTTTTTT | CASQWGPGEKLFF | TRBJ1-4 | 13 | NA | NA | TRBV25-1
TGTGCCAGCAGCTTACCCAGGGTATTGGGGGGAAACACCATATATTTT | CASSLPRVLGGNTIYF | TRBJ1-3 | 16 | NA | NA | TRBV7-8
TGTGCCAGCTCACTATTGGCCACCGGGTTCGGGGAGCTGTTTTTT | CASSLLATGFGELFF | TRBJ2-2 | 15 | NA | NA | TRBV18
TGTGCCAGCAGCGCGGGACAGGGTAATCAGCCCCAGCATTTT | CASSAGQGNQPQHF | TRBJ1-5 | 14 | TRBD1 | few | TRBV9
TGTGCCATTGGGAGGCTCTCCTACGAGCAGTACTTC | CAIGRLSYEQYF | TRBJ2-7 | 12 | NA | NA | TRBV10-3
TGTGCCAGCAGCCAAGTTGGGACTAGCGTCGGAGAGACCCAGTACTTC | CASSQVGTSVGETQYF | TRBJ2-5 | 16 | TRBD2 | NA | TRBV4-2
TGCAGCGTTGTTTGGCGGGAGGGAGCCAAAAACATTCAGTACTTC | CSVVWREGAKNIQYF | TRBJ2-4 | 15 | TRBD2 | NA | TRBV29-1
TGTGCCAGCTCAGACGGATCCTACGAGCAGTACTTC | CASSDGSYEQYF | TRBJ2-7 | 12 | NA | NA | TRBV18
TGTGCCAGCAGCCACACAGGGGCTGGGGCCAACGTCCTGACTTTC | CASSHTGAGANVLTF | TRBJ2-6 | 15 | TRBD1 | NA | TRBV7-9
TGTGCCAGCTCGCCCCAGGGAATCACAGATACGCAGTATTTT | CASSPQGITDTQYF | TRBJ2-3 | 14 | NA | NA | TRBV18
TGTGCCAGCTCACCACCAGGCGACAGGGGCTCTGGAAACACCATATATTTT | CASSPPGDRGSGNTIYF | TRBJ1-3 | 17 | TRBD1 | NA | TRBV18
TGTGCCAGCAACCATTTACGAACAGGGCCAACTAATGAAAAACTGTTTTTT | CASNHLRTGPTNEKLFF | TRBJ1-4 | 17 | NA | once | TRBV28
TGCGCCAGCAGCCCCCCCGACAGGGATAATGAAAAACTGTTTTTT | CASSPPDRDNEKLFF | TRBJ1-4 | 15 | TRBD1 | NA | TRBV4-1
TGTGCCAGCACTCCCTGGGGGTTTGAAAAACTGTTTTTT | CASTPWGFEKLFF | TRBJ1-4 | 13 | NA | NA | TRBV6-1
TGTGCCAGCAGCGGACAGGGGGTTTGGACCTTC | CASSGQGVWTF | TRBJ1-2 | 11 | TRBD1 | NA | TRBV2
TGTGCCAGCAGGAAGGCGGGCAGTTACCAAGAGACCCAGTACTTC | CASRKAGSYQETQYF | TRBJ2-5 | 15 | NA | NA | TRBV5-4
TGTGCCAGCAGCGACAAAAGACGGGGCAGGGGAGGCTACACCTTC | CASSDKRRGRGGYTF | TRBJ1-2 | 15 | NA | once | TRBV28
TGTGCCAGCAGCTATTTTAGTAGCGGGAACAATGAGCAGTTCTTC | CASSYFSSGNNEQFF | TRBJ2-1 | 15 | TRBD2 | NA | TRBV5-4
TGTGCCAGCAGCGTAGGTACAGGGGGCTTCCAGCCCCAGCATTTT | CASSVGTGGFQPQHF | TRBJ1-5 | 15 | TRBD1 | NA | TRBV9
TGTGCCAGCAGTTTAGAAGGGGCGGACAGGCCTAACTATGGCTACACCTTC | CASSLEGADRPNYGYTF | TRBJ1-2 | 17 | TRBD1 | NA | TRBV28
TGCGCCAGCAGCTTACAGGGGGCAGGATACGAGCAGTACTTC | CASSLQGAGYEQYF | TRBJ2-7 | 14 | TRBD1 | NA | TRBV5-1
TGCGCCAGCAGCTTCCGACAGGGAACCTACGAGCAGTACTTC | CASSFRQGTYEQYF | TRBJ2-7 | 14 | TRBD1 | NA | TRBV5-1
TGTGCCAGCAGGCTCCGGGACAGGGGCTACAATGAGCAGTTCTTC | CASRLRDRGYNEQFF | TRBJ2-1 | 15 | TRBD1 | NA | TRBV28
TGTGCCAGCAGCGGGACCGGGAGTAACTATGGCTACACCTTC | CASSGTGSNYGYTF | TRBJ1-2 | 14 | NA | NA | TRBV7-9
TGTGCCAGAAGCTTACTAACAGCGCATGGCTACACCTTC | CARSLLTAHGYTF | TRBJ1-2 | 13 | NA | NA | TRBV5-3
TGCGCCAGCAGCCAAGACTCAGCCAAAGGGACGGGGCCTTTGGGTGGCTACACCTTC | CASSQDSAKGTGPLGGYTF | TRBJ1-2 | 19 | NA | once | TRBV4-1
TGTGCCAGCAGTCCACTGGAGGGGGAGCAGTTCTTC | CASSPLEGEQFF | TRBJ2-1 | 12 | NA | NA | TRBV7-3
TGTGCCAGCAGTAGGGGTCCCCTTAGCTCCTACAATGAGCAGTTCTTC | CASSRGPLSSYNEQFF | TRBJ2-1 | 16 | NA | NA | TRBV28